The present T cell receptor beta chain was sequenced within a study of T cell responses to AZD1222 COVID-19 vaccine. Whole-study results and caveats: Vaccine-associated CD4 TCRs spanned spike, dominant at 160-218 and 743-854. The study identified only six AZD1222 recipients as seropositive at baseline. Most donors were white British and more were female, and clonal diversity was possibly underestimated.

Libraries were prepared by immunoSEQ multiplex PCR; TCRdb keeps only in-frame clonotypes and omits some of them. Here the sample spans 100,000 to 150,000 clones, under 90% being singletons. V gave up 3 bases and J gave up 4 bases; unmatched junction bases: 7. The CDR3 has 15 residues. Germline values: CDR1 MNHNS, CDR2 SASEGT. As regards this clone: Antigen: not known.

The input for sequencing was peripheral blood, taken on day 0 of AZD1222 vaccination. This clonotype originated in an adult in good health. V usage is TRBV6-1 and J usage is TRBJ1-1; the match to TRBD1 covers 8 bases. CDR3 region: CASSENRGFRTEAFF. DNA of the CDR3: TGTGCCAGCAGTGAGAACAGGGGGTTTCGCACTGAAGCTTTCTTT.